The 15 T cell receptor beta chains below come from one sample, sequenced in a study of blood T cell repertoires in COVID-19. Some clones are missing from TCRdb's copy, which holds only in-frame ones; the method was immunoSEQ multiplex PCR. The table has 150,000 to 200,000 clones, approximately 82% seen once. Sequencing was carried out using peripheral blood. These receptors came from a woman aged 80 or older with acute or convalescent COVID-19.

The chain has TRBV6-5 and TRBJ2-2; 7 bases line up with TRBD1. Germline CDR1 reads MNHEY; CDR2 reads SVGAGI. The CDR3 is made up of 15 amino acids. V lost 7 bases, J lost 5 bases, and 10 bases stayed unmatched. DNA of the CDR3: TGTGCCAGCACCACCAGGGGGTATGAGACCGGGGAGCTGTTTTTT. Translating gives CASTTRGYETGELFF.

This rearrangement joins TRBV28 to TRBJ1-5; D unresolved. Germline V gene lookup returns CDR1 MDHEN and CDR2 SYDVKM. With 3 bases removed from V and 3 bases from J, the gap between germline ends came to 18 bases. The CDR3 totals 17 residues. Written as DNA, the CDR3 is TGTGCCAGCAGTTTTCGTCAAGTGTGGGAGACCAATCAGCCCCAGCATTTT. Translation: CASSFRQVWETNQPQHF.

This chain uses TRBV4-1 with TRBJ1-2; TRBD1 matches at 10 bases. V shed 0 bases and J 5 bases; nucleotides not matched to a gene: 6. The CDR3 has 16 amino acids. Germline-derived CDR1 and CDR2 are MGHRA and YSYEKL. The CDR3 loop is CASSQDGQGVSYGYTF. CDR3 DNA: TGCGCCAGCAGCCAAGATGGACAGGGGGTTAGTTATGGCTACACCTTC.

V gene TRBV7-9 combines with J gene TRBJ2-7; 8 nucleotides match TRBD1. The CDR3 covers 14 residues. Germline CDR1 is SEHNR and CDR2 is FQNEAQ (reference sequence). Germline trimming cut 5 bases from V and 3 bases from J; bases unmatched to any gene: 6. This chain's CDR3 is CASSPSTGGYEQYF. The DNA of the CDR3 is TGTGCCAGCAGCCCATCCACAGGGGGCTACGAGCAGTACTTC.

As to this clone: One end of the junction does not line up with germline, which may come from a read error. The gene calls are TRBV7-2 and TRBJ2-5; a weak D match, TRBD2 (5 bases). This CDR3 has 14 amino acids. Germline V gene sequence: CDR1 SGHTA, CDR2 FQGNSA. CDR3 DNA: TGTGCCAGCAGCTTAGGGCTAGCACAAGGGACCCAGTACTTC. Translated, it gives CASSLGLAQGTQYF.

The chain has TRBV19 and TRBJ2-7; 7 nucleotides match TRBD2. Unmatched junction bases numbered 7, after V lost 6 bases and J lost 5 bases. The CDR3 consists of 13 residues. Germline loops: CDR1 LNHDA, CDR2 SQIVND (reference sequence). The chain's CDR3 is CASSPIGGNEQYF. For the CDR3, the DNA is TGTGCCAGTAGCCCTATCGGGGGGAACGAGCAGTACTTC.

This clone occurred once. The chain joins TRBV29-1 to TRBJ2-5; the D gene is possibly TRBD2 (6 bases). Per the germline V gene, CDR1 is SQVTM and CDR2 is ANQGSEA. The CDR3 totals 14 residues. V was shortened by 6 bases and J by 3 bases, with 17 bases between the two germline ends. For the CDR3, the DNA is TGCAGCGTCGTCGTGGGGGGAGCTAAAGAGACCCAGTACTTC. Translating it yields CSVVVGGAKETQYF.

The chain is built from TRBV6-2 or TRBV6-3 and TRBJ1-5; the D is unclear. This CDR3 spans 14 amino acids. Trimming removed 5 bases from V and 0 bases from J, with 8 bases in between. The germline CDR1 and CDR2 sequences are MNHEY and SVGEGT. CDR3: CASSVRNSNQPQHF. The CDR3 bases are TGTGCCAGCAGTGTCAGGAATAGCAATCAGCCCCAGCATTTT.

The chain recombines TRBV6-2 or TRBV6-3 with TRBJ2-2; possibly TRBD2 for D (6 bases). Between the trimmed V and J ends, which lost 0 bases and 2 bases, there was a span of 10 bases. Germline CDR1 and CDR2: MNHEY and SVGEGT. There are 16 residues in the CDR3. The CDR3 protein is CASSYSGGTNTGELFF. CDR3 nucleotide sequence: TGTGCCAGCAGTTACTCTGGAGGGACCAACACCGGGGAGCTGTTTTTT.

Here the CDR3 reads CASRSGRTNTGELFF. CDR3 nucleotides: TGTGCCAGTAGATCCGGGAGAACGAACACCGGGGAGCTGTTTTTT. The chain employs TRBV19 and TRBJ2-2; D might be TRBD2 (6 bases). Between the trimmed V and J ends, which lost 6 bases and 0 bases, there was a span of 11 bases. CDR3 length equals 15 residues. Looked up from germline, CDR1 is LNHDA and CDR2 is SQIVND (reference sequence).

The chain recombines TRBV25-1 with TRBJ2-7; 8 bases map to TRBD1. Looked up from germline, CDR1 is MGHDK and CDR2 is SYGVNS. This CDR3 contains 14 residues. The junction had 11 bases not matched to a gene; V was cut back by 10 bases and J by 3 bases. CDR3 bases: TGTGCCAAATTAGGACAGGGTGGTTGCTACGAGCAGTACTTC. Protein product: CAKLGQGGCYEQYF.

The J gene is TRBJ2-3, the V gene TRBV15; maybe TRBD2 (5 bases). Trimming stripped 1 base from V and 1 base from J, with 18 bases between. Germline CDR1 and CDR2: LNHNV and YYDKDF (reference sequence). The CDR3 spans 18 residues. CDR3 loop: CATSRAFRRVGGTDTQYF. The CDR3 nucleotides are TGTGCCACCAGCAGAGCCTTTCGGCGGGTTGGGGGCACAGATACGCAGTATTTT.

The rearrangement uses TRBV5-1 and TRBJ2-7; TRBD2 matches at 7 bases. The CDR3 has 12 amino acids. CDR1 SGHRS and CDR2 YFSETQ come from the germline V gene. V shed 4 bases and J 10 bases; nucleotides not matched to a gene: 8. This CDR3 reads CASSTTTSDQYF. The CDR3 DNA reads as TGCGCCAGCAGCACAACTACTAGCGATCAGTACTTC.

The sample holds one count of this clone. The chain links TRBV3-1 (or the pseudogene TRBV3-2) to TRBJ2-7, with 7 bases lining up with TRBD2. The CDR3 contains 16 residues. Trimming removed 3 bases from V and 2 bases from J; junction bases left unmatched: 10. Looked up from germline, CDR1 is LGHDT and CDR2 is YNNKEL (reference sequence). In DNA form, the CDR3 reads TGTGCCAGCAGCCAGCGGGGAGGGAGTTACACCTACGAGCAGTACTTC. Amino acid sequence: CASSQRGGSYTYEQYF.

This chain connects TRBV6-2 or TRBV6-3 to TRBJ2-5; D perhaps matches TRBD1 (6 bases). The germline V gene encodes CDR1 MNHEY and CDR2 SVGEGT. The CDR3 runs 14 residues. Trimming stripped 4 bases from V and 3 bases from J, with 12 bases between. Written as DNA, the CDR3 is TGTGCCAGCAGTTCGACAGGTATAGAAGAGACCCAGTACTTC. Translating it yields CASSSTGIEETQYF.